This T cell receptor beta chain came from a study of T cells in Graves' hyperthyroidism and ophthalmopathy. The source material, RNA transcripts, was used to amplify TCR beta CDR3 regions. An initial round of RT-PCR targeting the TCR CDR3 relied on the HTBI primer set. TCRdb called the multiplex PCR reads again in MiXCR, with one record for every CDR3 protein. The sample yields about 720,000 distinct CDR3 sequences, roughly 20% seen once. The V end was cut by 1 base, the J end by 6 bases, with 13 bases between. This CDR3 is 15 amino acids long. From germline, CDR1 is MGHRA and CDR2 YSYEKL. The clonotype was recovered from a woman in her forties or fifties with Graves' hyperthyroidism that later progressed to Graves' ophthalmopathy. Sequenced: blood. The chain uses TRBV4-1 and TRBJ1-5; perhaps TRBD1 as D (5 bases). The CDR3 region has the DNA TGCGCCAGCAGCCAAGGAAAGGGCGGGGGTCAGCCCCAGCATTTT. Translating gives CASSQGKGGGQPQHF.